A selection of T cell receptor beta chains follows, all from one sample in a study of blood T cells in healthy people across ages. MiXCR, applied by TCRdb to the 5' RACE reads, yields one record per CDR3 protein. The table has about 800,000 distinct CDR3 sequences, around 25% seen once. These data are also associated with another study on T cells of mothers and their children.

Source material: blood. The receptors shown here come from a boy aged 5-17 years in good health. Each CDR3 is given with its conserved first and last residue. D genes are given only for firm matches. Some rows have no size entry. The others give once, few or many, or a class for an expanded clone.

J gene	V gene	CDR3 length	clone size	D gene	CDR3 DNA	CDR3 protein
TRBJ2-7	TRBV7-9	12	few	.	TGTGCCAGCAAGGCAAGCGGCTACGAGCAGTACTTC	CASKASGYEQYF
TRBJ1-1	TRBV29-1	11	.	.	TGCAGCGTTGTCAAGGGCACTGAAGCTTTCTTT	CSVVKGTEAFF
TRBJ1-1	TRBV6-5	14	.	.	TGTGCCAGCAGTAAACCGGGCCCAGAGGCTGAAGCTTTCTTT	CASSKPGPEAEAFF
TRBJ2-5	TRBV27	14	once	.	TGTGCCAGCAGTTTAGACGAGCTACAAGAGACCCAGTACTTC	CASSLDELQETQYF
TRBJ2-4	TRBV28	17	.	.	TGTGCCAGCAGTTTCGGATGGGGGAGTAGCGCCAAAAACATTCAGTACTTC	CASSFGWGSSAKNIQYF
TRBJ2-7	TRBV29-1	12	.	.	TGCAGCGTTGAAGAGGGGATAAGCGAGCAGTACTTC	CSVEEGISEQYF
TRBJ1-1	TRBV11-2	12	.	.	TGTGCCAGCACCCTGACCCACGGTGAAGCTTTCTTT	CASTLTHGEAFF
TRBJ2-4	TRBV7-3	16	few	TRBD2	TGTGCCAGCAGCTTAAGCGGGGGGCTTAAGGGGGACATTCAGTACTTC	CASSLSGGLKGDIQYF
TRBJ2-2	TRBV12-3/TRBV12-4	16	.	.	TGTGCCAGCAGTTTAGCCGGGCCAGGGTGGGCCGGGGAGCTGTTTTTT	CASSLAGPGWAGELFF
TRBJ2-7	TRBV18	15	.	.	TGTGCCAGCTCACAGAACCGGGACGGGAACTACGAGCAGTACTTC	CASSQNRDGNYEQYF